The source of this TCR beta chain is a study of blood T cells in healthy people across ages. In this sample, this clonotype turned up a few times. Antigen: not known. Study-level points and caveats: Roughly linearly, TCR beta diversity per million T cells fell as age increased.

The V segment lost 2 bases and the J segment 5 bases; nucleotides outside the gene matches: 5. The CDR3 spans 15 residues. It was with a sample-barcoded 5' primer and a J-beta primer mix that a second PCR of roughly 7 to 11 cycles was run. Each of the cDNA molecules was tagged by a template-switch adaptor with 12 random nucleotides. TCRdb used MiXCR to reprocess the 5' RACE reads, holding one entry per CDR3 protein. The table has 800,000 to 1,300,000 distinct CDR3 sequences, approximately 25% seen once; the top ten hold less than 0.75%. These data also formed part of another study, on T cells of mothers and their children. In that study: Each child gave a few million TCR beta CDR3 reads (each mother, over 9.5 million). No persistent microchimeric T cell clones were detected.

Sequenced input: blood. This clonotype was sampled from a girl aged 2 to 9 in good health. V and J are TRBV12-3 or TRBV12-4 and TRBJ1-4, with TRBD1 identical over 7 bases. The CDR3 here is CASSLIQGKNEKLFF. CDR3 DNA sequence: TGTGCCAGCAGTTTAATACAGGGGAAAAATGAAAAACTGTTTTTT.